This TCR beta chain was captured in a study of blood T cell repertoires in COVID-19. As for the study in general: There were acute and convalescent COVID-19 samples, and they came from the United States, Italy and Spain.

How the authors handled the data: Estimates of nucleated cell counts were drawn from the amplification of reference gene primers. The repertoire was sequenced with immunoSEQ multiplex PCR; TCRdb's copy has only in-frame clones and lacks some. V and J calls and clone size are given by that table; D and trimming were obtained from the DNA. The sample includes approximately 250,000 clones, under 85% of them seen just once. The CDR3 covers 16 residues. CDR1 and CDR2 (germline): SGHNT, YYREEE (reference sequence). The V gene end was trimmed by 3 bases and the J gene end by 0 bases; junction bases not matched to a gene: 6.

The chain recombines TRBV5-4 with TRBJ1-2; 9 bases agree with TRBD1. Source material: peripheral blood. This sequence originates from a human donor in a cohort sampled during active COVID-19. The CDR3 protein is CASSSGQGRSNYGYTF. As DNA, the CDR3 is TGTGCCAGCAGCTCCGGACAGGGGCGGTCTAACTATGGCTACACCTTC.